One T cell receptor (beta chain) is described in this entry. What it binds is unknown. Only patients with CD8+CD57+ cell expansion on flow cytometry were chosen for sequencing. V gave up 7 bases and J gave up 8 bases, with 13 bases separating them. This CDR3 spans 12 amino acids. Germline values: CDR1 KGHDR, CDR2 SFDVKD. This sample is part of a study of CD8+CD57+ T cells in acquired aplastic anemia. Findings and caveats of the study: Common to patients and controls were roughly 30 CD8+ CDR3 sequences. CD8+ Simpson's diversity in patients was not significantly different from that in controls.

Profiling of TCR beta VDJ combinations and CDR3 sequences used genomic DNA as template. TCRdb reanalysed the reads using MiXCR and keeps one entry per CDR3 protein. The sample holds more than 150,000 distinct CDR3 sequences, approximately 48% seen once. This TCR was sampled from a human donor with aplastic anemia. The V call is TRBV24-1, the J call TRBJ1-2; the D gene is possibly TRBD1 (6 bases). The sequencing sample was made of sorted CD4+, CD8+, or CD8+CD57+ T cells (not recorded which) from PBMCs. The chain's CDR3 is CATSESGGGYTF. The CDR3 nucleotides are TGTGCCACCAGCGAGTCGGGGGGCGGCTACACCTTC.